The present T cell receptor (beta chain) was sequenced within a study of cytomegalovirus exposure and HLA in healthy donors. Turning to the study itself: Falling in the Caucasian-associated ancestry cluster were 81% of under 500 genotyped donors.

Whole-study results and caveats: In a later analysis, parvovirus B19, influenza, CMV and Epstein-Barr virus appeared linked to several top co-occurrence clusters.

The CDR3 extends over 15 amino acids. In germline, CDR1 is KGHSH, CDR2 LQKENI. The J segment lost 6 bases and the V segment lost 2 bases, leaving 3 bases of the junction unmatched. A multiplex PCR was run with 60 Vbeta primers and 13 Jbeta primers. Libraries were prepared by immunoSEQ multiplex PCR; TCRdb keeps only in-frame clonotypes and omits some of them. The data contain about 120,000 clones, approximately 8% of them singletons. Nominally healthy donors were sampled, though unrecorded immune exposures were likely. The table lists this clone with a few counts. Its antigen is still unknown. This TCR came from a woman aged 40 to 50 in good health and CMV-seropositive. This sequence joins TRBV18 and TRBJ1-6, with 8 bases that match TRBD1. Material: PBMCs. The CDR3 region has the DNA TGTGCCAGCTCACCAGGGACAGGACTTAATTCACCCCTCCACTTT. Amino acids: CASSPGTGLNSPLHF.